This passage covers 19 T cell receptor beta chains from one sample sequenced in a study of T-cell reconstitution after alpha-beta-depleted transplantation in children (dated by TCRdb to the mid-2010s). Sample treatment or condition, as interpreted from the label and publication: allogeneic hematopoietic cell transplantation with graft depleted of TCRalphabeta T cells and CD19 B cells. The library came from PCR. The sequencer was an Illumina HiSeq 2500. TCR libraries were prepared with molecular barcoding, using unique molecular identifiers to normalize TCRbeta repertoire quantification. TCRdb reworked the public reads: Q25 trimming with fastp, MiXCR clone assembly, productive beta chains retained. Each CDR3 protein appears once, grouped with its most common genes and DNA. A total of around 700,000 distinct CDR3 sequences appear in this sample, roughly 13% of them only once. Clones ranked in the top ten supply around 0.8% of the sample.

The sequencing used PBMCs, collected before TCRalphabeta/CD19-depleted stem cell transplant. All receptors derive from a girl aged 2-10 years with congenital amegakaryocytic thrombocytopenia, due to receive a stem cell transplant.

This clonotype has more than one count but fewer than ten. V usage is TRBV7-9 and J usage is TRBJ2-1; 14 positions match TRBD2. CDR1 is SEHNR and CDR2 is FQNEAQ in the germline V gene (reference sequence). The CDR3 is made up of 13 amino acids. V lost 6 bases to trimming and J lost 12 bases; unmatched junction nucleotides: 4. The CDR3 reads CASRGTSGSGQFF. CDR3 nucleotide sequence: TGTGCCAGCAGAGGGACTAGCGGGAGTGGGCAGTTCTTC. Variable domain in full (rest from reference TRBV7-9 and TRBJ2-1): DTGVSQNPRHKITKRGQNVTFRCDPISEHNRLYWYRQTLGQGPEFLTYFQNEAQLEKSRLLSDRFSAERPKGSFSTLEIQRTEQGDSAMYLCASRGTSGSGQFFGPGTRLTVL.

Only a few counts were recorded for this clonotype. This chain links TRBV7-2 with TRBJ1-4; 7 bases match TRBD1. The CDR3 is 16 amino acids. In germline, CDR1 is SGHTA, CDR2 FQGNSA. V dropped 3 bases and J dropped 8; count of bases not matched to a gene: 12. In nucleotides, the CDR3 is TGTGCCAGCAGCTTTTATCCCGGACAGGAAGTAGAAAAACTGTTTTTT. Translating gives CASSFYPGQEVEKLFF.

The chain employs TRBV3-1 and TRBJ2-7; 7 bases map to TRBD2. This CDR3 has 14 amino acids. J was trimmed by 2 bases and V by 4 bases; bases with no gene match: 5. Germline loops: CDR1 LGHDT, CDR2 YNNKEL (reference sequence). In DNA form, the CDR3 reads TGTGCCAGCAGCCCGGGACTACAAACCTACGAGCAGTACTTC. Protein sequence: CASSPGLQTYEQYF.

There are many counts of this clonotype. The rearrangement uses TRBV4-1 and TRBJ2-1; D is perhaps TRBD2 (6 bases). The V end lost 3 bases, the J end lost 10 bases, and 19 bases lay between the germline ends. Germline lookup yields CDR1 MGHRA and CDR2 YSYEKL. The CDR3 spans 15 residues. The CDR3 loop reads CASSQGLLGSREQFF. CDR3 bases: TGCGCCAGCAGCCAGGGACTCTTAGGCTCGAGGGAGCAGTTCTTC.

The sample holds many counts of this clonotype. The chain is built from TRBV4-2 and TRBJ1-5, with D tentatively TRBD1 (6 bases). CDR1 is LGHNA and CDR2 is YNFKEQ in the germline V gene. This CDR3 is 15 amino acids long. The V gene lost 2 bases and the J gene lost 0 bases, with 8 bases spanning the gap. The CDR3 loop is CASSQQGYSNQPQHF. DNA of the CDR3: TGTGCCAGCAGCCAACAGGGGTATAGCAATCAGCCCCAGCATTTT.

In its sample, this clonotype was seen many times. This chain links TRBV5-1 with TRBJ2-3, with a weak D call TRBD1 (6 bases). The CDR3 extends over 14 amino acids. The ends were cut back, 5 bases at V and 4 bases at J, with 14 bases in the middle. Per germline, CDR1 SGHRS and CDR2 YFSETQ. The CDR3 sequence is CASSHDRIPDTQYF. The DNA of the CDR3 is TGCGCCAGCAGTCACGACAGGATTCCAGATACGCAGTATTTT.

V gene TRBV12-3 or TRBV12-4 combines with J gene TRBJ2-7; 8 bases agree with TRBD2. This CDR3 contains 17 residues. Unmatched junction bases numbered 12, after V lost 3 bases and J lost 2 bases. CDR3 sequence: CASSFPTLRAGAYEQYF. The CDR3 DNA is TGTGCCAGCAGTTTCCCGACTCTTAGAGCGGGAGCCTACGAGCAGTACTTC.

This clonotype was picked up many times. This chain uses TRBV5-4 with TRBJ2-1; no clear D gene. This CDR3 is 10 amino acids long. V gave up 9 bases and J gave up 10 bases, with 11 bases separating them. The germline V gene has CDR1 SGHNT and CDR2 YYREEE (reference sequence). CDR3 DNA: TGTGCCACGCGCACTGCAGAGCAGTTCTTC. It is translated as CATRTAEQFF.

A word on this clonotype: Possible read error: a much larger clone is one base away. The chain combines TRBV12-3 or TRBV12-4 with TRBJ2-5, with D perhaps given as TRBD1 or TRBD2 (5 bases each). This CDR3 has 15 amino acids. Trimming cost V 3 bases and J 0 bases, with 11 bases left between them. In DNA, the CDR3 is TGTGCCAGCAGTTTGGGGGAACAGGACCAAGAGACCCAGTACTTC. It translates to CASSLGEQDQETQYF.

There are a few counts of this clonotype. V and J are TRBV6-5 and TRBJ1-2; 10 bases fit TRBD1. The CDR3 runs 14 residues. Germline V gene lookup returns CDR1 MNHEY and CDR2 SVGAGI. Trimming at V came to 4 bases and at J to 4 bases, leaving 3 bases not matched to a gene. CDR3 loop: CASSWTGGIYGYTF. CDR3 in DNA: TGTGCCAGCAGTTGGACAGGGGGGATCTATGGCTACACCTTC.

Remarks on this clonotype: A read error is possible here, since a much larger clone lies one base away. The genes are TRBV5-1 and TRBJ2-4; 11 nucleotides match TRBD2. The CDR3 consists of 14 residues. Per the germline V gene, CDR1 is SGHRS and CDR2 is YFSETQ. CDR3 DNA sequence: TGCGCCAGCAGACTAGCGGGAGCCAAAATCATTCAGTACTTC. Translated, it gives CASRLAGAKIIQYF.

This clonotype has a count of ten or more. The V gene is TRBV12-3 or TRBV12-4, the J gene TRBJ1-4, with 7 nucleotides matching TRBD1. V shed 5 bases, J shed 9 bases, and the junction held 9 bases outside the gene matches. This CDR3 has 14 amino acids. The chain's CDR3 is CASSPGQVMKKLFF. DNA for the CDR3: TGTGCCAGCAGTCCCGGACAGGTGATGAAAAAACTGTTTTTT.

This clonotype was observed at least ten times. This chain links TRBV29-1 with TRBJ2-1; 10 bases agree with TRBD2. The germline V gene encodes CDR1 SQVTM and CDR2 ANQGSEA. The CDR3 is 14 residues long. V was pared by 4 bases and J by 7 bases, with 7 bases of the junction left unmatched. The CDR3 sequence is CSVGESGRVNEQFF. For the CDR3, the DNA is TGCAGCGTTGGAGAGAGCGGGAGGGTAAATGAGCAGTTCTTC.

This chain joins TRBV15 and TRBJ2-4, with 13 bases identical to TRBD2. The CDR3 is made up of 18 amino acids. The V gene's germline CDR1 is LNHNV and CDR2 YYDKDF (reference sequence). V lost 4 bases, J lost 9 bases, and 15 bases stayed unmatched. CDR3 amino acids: CATSTGLAGVAGMGIQYF. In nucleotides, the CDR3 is TGTGCCACCAGCACCGGACTAGCGGGAGTAGCTGGTATGGGCATTCAGTACTTC.

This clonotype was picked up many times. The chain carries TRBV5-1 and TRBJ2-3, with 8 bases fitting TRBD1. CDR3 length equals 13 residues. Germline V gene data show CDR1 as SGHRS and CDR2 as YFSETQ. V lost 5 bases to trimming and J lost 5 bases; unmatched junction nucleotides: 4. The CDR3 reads CASSRTGQDTQYF. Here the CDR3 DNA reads TGCGCCAGCAGTCGGACAGGGCAAGATACGCAGTATTTT.

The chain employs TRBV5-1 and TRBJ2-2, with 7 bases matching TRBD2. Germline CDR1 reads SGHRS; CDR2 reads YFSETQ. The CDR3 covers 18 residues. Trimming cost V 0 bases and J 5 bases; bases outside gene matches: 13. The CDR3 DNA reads TGCGCCAGCAGCTTGGCCGTGGTTCGGGGAGGGCGGACCGGGGAGCTGTTTTTT. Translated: CASSLAVVRGGRTGELFF.

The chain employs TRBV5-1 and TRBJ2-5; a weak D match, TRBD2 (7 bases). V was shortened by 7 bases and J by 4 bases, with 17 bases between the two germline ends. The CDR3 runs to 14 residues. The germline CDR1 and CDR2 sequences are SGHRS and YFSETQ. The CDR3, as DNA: TGCGCCAGCGCCGGGGGGCCCAGTTCAGAGACCCAGTACTTC. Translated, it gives CASAGGPSSETQYF.

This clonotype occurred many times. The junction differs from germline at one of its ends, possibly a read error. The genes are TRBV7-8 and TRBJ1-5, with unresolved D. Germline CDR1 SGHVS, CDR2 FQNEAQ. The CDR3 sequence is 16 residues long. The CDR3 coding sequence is TGTGCCAGCAGCTTAGCCTCAGGAGCGGCCAATCAACCCCAGCATTTT. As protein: CASSLASGAANQPQHF.

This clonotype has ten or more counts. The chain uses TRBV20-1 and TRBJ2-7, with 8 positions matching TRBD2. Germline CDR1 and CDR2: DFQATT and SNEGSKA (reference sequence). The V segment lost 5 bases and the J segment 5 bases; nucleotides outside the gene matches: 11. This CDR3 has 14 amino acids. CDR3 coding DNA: TGCAGTGCTTCCCCCGGGACTAGAGGCCACGAGCAGTACTTC. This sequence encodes CSASPGTRGHEQYF.